This TCR beta chain was captured in a study of blood T cell repertoires in COVID-19. Sequencing used immunoSEQ multiplex PCR; TCRdb keeps in-frame clones, though not all of them. The table records around 37,000 clones, 74% of them present only once. V lost 6 bases and J lost 3; bases outside the gene matches: 11. CDR3 length: 15 residues. CDR1 LNHDA and CDR2 SQIVND come from the germline V gene (reference sequence). The TCR was taken from a man between 70 and 80 years old with COVID-19, enrolled during active disease. Sequencing was performed on peripheral blood. The chain combines TRBV19 with TRBJ2-7; 7 bases map to TRBD2. The CDR3 reads CASRPTSAPFYEQYF. As DNA, the CDR3 is TGTGCCAGTAGGCCAACTAGCGCCCCGTTCTACGAGCAGTACTTC.